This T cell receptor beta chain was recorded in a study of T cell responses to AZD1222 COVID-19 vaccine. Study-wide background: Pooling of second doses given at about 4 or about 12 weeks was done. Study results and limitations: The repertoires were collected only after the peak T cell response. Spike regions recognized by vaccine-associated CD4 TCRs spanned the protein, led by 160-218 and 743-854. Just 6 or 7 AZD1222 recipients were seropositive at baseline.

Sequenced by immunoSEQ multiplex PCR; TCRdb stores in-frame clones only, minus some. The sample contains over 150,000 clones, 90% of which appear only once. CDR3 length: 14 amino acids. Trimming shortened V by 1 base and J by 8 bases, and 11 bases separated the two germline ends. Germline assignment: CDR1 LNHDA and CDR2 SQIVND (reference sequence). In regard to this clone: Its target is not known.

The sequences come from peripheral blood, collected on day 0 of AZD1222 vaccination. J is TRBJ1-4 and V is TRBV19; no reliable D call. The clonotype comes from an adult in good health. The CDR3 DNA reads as TGTGCCAGTAGTATAGTTCGATTAGGGGAAAAACTGTTTTTT. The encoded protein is CASSIVRLGEKLFF.